These 32 T cell receptor beta chains came from one sample sequenced in a study of blood T cells in healthy people across ages (dated by TCRdb to between 2014 and 2016). Library construction relied on 5' RACE. Instrument used: Illumina HiSeq 2500. A second PCR of 7 to 11 cycles was performed with a sample-barcoded 5' primer and a J-beta primer mix. TCRdb trimmed public reads at Q25 via fastp, called clones via MiXCR and kept in-frame beta chains. Duplicate CDR3 protein sequences are folded into a single record with the most common DNA and genes. This sample gives roughly 570,000 distinct CDR3 sequences in total; approximately 25% of them show up just once. Jointly, the top ten make up 18% of the sample. Sequencing input: blood. The receptors were gathered from a woman in her 70s in good health.

About this clonotype itself: At one boundary the junction diverges from the germline segment, which might be a read error. The V call is TRBV20-1, the J call TRBJ2-3; weak D call: TRBD1 (5 bases). The CDR3 is made up of 15 amino acids. Germline lookup yields CDR1 DFQATT and CDR2 SNEGSKA (reference sequence). CDR3 nucleotide sequence: TGCAGTGCTTCTGACCGGAAGCGAAGCACAGGTACGCAGTATTTT. This translates into CSASDRKRSTGTQYF.

There are a few counts of this clonotype. The rearrangement uses TRBV6-6 and TRBJ1-2; 8 bases agree with TRBD1. The V segment lost 6 bases and the J segment 1 base; nucleotides outside the gene matches: 10. The V gene's germline CDR1 is MNHNY and CDR2 SVGAGI (reference sequence). CDR3 length equals 16 residues. CDR3 loop: CASSPPRQGLNYGYTF. DNA for the CDR3: TGTGCCAGCAGCCCCCCCAGACAGGGGCTTAACTATGGCTACACCTTC.

This clonotype showed up many times. V gene TRBV7-9 combines with J gene TRBJ2-4; D is unclear. The CDR3 consists of 12 residues. From germline, CDR1 is SEHNR and CDR2 FQNEAQ (reference sequence). The V end was cut by 2 bases, the J end by 7 bases, with 6 bases between. The CDR3 is CASSLNRNIQYF. The CDR3 DNA reads as TGTGCCAGCAGCTTAAACCGGAACATTCAGTACTTC.

This clonotype was detected only a few times. J is TRBJ2-2 and V is TRBV5-6; D is perhaps TRBD1 (6 bases). This CDR3 contains 17 residues. The V end lost 0 bases, the J end lost 7 bases, and 19 bases lay between the germline ends. CDR1 is SGHDT and CDR2 is YYEEEE in the germline V gene. CDR3 sequence: CASSLVGGPISFGELFF. The CDR3 bases are TGTGCCAGCAGCTTGGTTGGGGGCCCTATCTCGTTCGGGGAGCTGTTTTTT.

A note on this clonotype: One junction end disagrees with the germline gene, perhaps due to a read error. The chain recombines TRBV4-1 with TRBJ1-1; D perhaps matches TRBD1 (5 bases). The CDR3 sequence is 11 residues long. Germline CDR1 is MGHRA and CDR2 is YSYEKL. As DNA, the CDR3 is TGCGCCAGCAGCCAGTTAGGGGAGGCTCTCTTT. It yields the protein CASSQLGEALF.

V usage is TRBV3-1 and J usage is TRBJ1-2; D is possibly TRBD1 (5 bases). CDR1 is LGHDT, CDR2 YNNKEL, per germline (reference sequence). V was shortened by 5 bases and J by 8 bases, with 9 bases between the two germline ends. CDR3 size: 11 residues. The CDR3 loop is CASSRGRGYTF. CDR3 nucleotides: TGTGCCAGCAGCAGGGGTAGGGGCTACACCTTC.

The chain carries TRBV10-3 and TRBJ1-3, with D possibly matching TRBD1 (5 bases). Germline values: CDR1 ENHRY, CDR2 SYGVKD. The length of the CDR3 is 12 residues. V shed 0 bases and J shed 9 bases, with 6 bases lying between them. Written as DNA, the CDR3 is TGTGCCATCAGTGAGTCCGGGGCCACCATATATTTT. Its protein product is CAISESGATIYF.

The rearrangement uses TRBV20-1 and TRBJ2-4; either TRBD1 or TRBD2 may fit D (5 bases each). The V end was cut by 6 bases, the J end by 6 bases, with 9 bases between. Germline V CDR1 and CDR2: DFQATT, SNEGSKA (reference sequence). The CDR3 loop spans 11 amino acids. CDR3 DNA sequence: TGCAGTGCCCGGGACCCAAACATTCAGTACTTC. Translating it yields CSARDPNIQYF.

This clonotype was counted between two and nine times. The chain couples TRBV5-1 to TRBJ1-4; D unclear. Trimming removed 0 bases at V and 0 bases at J, with 3 bases between. The CDR3 extends over 14 amino acids. The germline V gene encodes CDR1 SGHRS and CDR2 YFSETQ. CDR3 residues: CASSLVTTNEKLFF. CDR3 nucleotides: TGCGCCAGCAGCTTGGTCACAACTAATGAAAAACTGTTTTTT.

This clonotype has a handful of counts. The CDR3 spells CASSLDTRDEQYF. The CDR3 DNA is TGTGCCAGCAGCTTAGATACTAGGGACGAGCAGTACTTC. The chain recombines TRBV11-2 with TRBJ2-1; maybe TRBD2 (5 bases). The end of the DNA aligns better with TRBJ2-7, so the J call may be wrong. CDR1 is SGHAT, CDR2 FQNNGV, per germline. The CDR3 runs to 13 residues.

Only a few counts were recorded for this clonotype. The DNA for the CDR3 is TGCAGCGCTTCGACAGGGTTCGGTGAAAAACTGTTTTTT. Its translation: CSASTGFGEKLFF. The chain uses TRBV29-1 and TRBJ1-4; 7 nucleotides line up with TRBD1. CDR3 length: 13 residues. Germline CDR1 is SQVTM and CDR2 is ANQGSEA. The V segment lost 7 bases and the J segment 7 bases; nucleotides outside the gene matches: 9.

V is TRBV6-2 or TRBV6-3 and J is TRBJ2-5; 11 bases agree with TRBD2. The ends lost 6 bases at V and 5 bases at J; junction bases unmatched: 5. CDR1 and CDR2 (germline): MNHEY, SVGEGT. This CDR3 is built from 14 residues. The CDR3 region has the DNA TGTGCCAGCAGAGCTAGCGGGGGGCCCGAGACCCAGTACTTC. Its protein product is CASRASGGPETQYF.

The chain recombines TRBV9 with TRBJ1-5; D may be TRBD1 (5 bases). The V gene lost 4 bases and the J gene lost 7 bases, with 9 bases spanning the gap. The germline gives CDR1 SGDLS, CDR2 YYNGEE. The CDR3 extends over 12 amino acids. The DNA for the CDR3 is TGTGCCAGCAGCCCCGGGGGACAGCCCCAGCATTTT. It is translated as CASSPGGQPQHF.

V usage is TRBV7-2 and J usage is TRBJ1-2; D is possibly TRBD1 (5 bases). This CDR3 is built from 15 residues. CDR1 and CDR2 from the germline V gene are SGHTA and FQGNSA. Trimming removed 4 bases from V and 8 bases from J, with 20 bases in between. The CDR3 spells CASSSLQASPVGYTF. DNA of the CDR3: TGTGCCAGCAGCTCCTTACAGGCCTCTCCGGTCGGCTACACCTTC.

V and J are TRBV7-9 and TRBJ1-4, with a weak D call TRBD1 (5 bases). V was clipped by 7 bases and J by 6 bases, with 9 bases between them. The CDR3 has 12 residues. The germline V gene has CDR1 SEHNR and CDR2 FQNEAQ (reference sequence). The CDR3 DNA follows: TGTGCCAGCACCGGGACCCATGAAAAACTGTTTTTT. Its translation: CASTGTHEKLFF.

This clonotype was detected many times. The chain has TRBV13 and TRBJ2-7; 7 positions agree with TRBD2. The junction had 8 bases not matched to a gene; V was cut back by 7 bases and J by 2 bases. Per the germline V gene, CDR1 is PRHDT and CDR2 is FYEKMQ (reference sequence). CDR3 length: 14 amino acids. For the CDR3, the DNA is TGTGCCAGCACCCTAGCGGTTGGGGCCTACGAGCAGTACTTC. Protein product: CASTLAVGAYEQYF.

The chain recombines TRBV7-2 with TRBJ2-3, with D perhaps assigned TRBD1 or TRBD2 (6 bases each). The CDR3 covers 16 residues. The V gene lost 5 bases and the J gene lost 4 bases, with 19 bases spanning the gap. Germline lookup yields CDR1 SGHTA and CDR2 FQGNSA. CDR3 sequence: CASSPRGTGGADTQYF. In nucleotides, the CDR3 is TGTGCCAGCAGCCCGAGGGGGACTGGCGGCGCAGATACGCAGTATTTT.

This clonotype was seen only a few times. The rearrangement links TRBV5-1 to TRBJ2-5; 7 bases line up with TRBD2. The tail of the sequence fits TRBJ2-1 better, so the J call may be wrong. Per germline, CDR1 SGHRS and CDR2 YFSETQ. There are 15 residues in the CDR3. The CDR3: CASSLGAGRVGEQFF. The CDR3 DNA reads as TGCGCCAGCAGCTTGGGAGCGGGAAGGGTAGGGGAGCAGTTCTTC.

V usage is TRBV6-5 and J usage is TRBJ1-1; 8 bases align to TRBD1. V lost 9 bases to trimming and J lost 4 bases; unmatched junction nucleotides: 13. This CDR3 is 15 amino acids long. CDR1 is MNHEY, CDR2 SVGAGI, per germline. The CDR3 loop reads CASRLDRAFVTEAFF. Here the CDR3 DNA reads TGTGCCAGTAGACTGGACAGGGCGTTTGTCACTGAAGCTTTCTTT.

Relative to its sample, this clonotype is medium-sized (0.01 to 0.1%). V and J are TRBV7-6 and TRBJ2-7; D may be TRBD1 (6 bases). Trimming removed 1 base from V and 6 bases from J, with 19 bases in between. Germline values: CDR1 SGHVS, CDR2 FNYEAQ. The CDR3 has 16 residues. CDR3 sequence: CASSLVPWTVGAEQYF. The CDR3 bases are TGTGCCAGCAGCTTAGTCCCCTGGACAGTTGGGGCCGAGCAGTACTTC.

This clonotype was found a few times. The chain carries TRBV29-1 and TRBJ2-7, with 7 bases that match TRBD1. This CDR3 region has 13 residues. With 5 bases clipped from V and 4 bases from J, the junction kept 8 bases outside the gene matches. CDR1 is SQVTM and CDR2 is ANQGSEA in the germline V gene. CDR3 coding DNA: TGCAGCGTTAAGACAGGGTTGTCTTACGAGCAGTACTTC. Protein sequence: CSVKTGLSYEQYF.

This clonotype was seen a few times. V usage is TRBV2 and J usage is TRBJ1-4, with D perhaps TRBD1 (5 bases). The V end was cut by 11 bases, the J end by 8 bases, with 15 bases between. Germline loops: CDR1 SNHLY, CDR2 FYNNEI. The CDR3 length is 12 residues. The CDR3 loop reads CACGDAREKLFF. Written as DNA, the CDR3 is TGTGCCTGCGGGGACGCAAGGGAAAAACTGTTTTTT.

The chain has TRBV20-1 and TRBJ2-4; 15 nucleotides match TRBD2. The CDR3 is 12 residues long. Germline V CDR1 and CDR2: DFQATT, SNEGSKA (reference sequence). J gave up 14 bases and V 6 bases, and 5 bases lay outside the gene matches. Here the CDR3 DNA reads TGCAGTGCCGGACTAGCGGGGGGGCCTAAGTACTTC. Its translation is CSAGLAGGPKYF.

The chain employs TRBV6-2 or TRBV6-3 and TRBJ2-3; 7 bases fit TRBD2. Germline V gene sequence: CDR1 MNHEY, CDR2 SVGEGT. Trimming at V came to 6 bases and at J to 3 bases, leaving 9 bases not matched to a gene. This CDR3 is 15 amino acids long. The CDR3 loop reads CASRTIGRVTDTQYF. CDR3 nucleotide sequence: TGTGCCAGCAGGACGATAGGGAGGGTGACAGATACGCAGTATTTT.

This clonotype was counted between two and nine times. The rearrangement links TRBV3-1 to TRBJ2-5; D gene uncertain. The germline CDR1 and CDR2 sequences are LGHDT and YNNKEL (reference sequence). The CDR3 is 15 amino acids. V was pared by 3 bases and J by 4 bases, with 15 bases between. CDR3 residues: CASSHRARVGETQYF. The CDR3 region has the DNA TGTGCCAGCAGCCATCGAGCCCGAGTAGGAGAGACCCAGTACTTC.

The chain recombines TRBV4-3 with TRBJ1-4, with D unclear. The CDR3 totals 9 residues. Germline CDR1 LGHNA, CDR2 YSLEER. Here the CDR3 reads CKANEKLFF. CDR3 sequence (DNA): TGCAAGGCTAATGAAAAACTGTTTTTT.

The CDR3 region is CASSPSGLGESEQYF. In DNA form, the CDR3 reads TGTGCCAGCAGCCCGTCCGGGTTGGGGGAAAGCGAGCAGTACTTC. The V gene is TRBV5-4, the J gene TRBJ2-7; the D gene could be TRBD1 or TRBD2 (5 bases each). The CDR3 covers 15 residues. CDR1 is SGHNT, CDR2 YYREEE, per germline (reference sequence). The V end lost 4 bases, the J end lost 6 bases, and 20 bases lay between the germline ends.

With regard to this clonotype: This may stem from a read error, because a much larger clone lies one nucleotide away. The V gene is TRBV29-1, the J gene TRBJ2-5; TRBD2 matches at 9 bases. This CDR3 is built from 13 residues. Germline V gene lookup returns CDR1 SQVTM and CDR2 ANQGSEA. The CDR3 spells CSVGTSAEETQHF. The CDR3 DNA is TGCAGCGTTGGGACTAGCGCGGAAGAGACCCAGCACTTC.

Worth noting for this clonotype: The junction shows a germline mismatch at one end, possibly a read error. CDR3 residues: CASSSSGGGGNTQYF. CDR3 coding DNA: TGTGCCAGCAGTTCTAGCGGGGGAGGGGGGAACACTCAGTACTTC. The chain recombines TRBV7-2 with TRBJ2-4, with 10 positions matching TRBD2. This CDR3 comprises 15 residues. The V gene's germline CDR1 is SGHTA and CDR2 FQGNSA.

This clonotype turned up a few times. The gene calls are TRBV7-2 and TRBJ2-2, with TRBD1 as a possible D gene (6 bases). The CDR3 has 13 residues. CDR1 is SGHTA and CDR2 is FQGNSA in the germline V gene. Trimming pared 11 bases from V and 3 bases from J, leaving 13 bases between. The CDR3 region is CAARTDYTGELFF. The CDR3 nucleotides are TGTGCCGCCCGGACAGATTACACCGGGGAGCTGTTTTTT.

This chain connects TRBV4-3 to TRBJ1-6, with 8 nucleotides matching TRBD1. The junction had 1 base not matched to a gene; V was cut back by 3 bases and J by 6 bases. The CDR3 length is 14 residues. The germline V gene has CDR1 LGHNA and CDR2 YSLEER. The CDR3 region is CASSQGQANSPLHF. Written as DNA, the CDR3 is TGCGCCAGCAGCCAGGGACAGGCTAATTCACCCCTCCACTTT.

J is TRBJ1-4 and V is TRBV20-1; D is undetermined. The CDR3 runs 15 residues. CDR1 is DFQATT, CDR2 SNEGSKA, per germline (reference sequence). V lost 0 bases and J 4 bases, leaving 12 bases between the germline ends. The chain's CDR3 is CSARDKTGSNEKLFF. DNA for the CDR3: TGCAGTGCTAGAGATAAGACGGGAAGTAATGAAAAACTGTTTTTT.